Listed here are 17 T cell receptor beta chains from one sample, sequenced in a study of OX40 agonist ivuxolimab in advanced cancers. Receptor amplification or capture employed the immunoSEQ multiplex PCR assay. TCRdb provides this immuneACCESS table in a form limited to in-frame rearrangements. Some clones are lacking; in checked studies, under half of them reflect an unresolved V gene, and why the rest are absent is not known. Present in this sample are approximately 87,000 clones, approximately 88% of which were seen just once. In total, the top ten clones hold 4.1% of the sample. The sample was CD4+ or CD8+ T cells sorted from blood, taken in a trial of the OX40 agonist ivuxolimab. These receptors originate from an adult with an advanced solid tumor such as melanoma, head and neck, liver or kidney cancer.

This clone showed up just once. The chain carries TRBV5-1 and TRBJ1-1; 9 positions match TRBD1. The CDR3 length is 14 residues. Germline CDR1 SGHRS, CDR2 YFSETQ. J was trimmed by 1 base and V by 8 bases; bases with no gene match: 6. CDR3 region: CASSGQGSNTEAFF. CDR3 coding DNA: TGCGCCAGTTCGGGACAGGGCTCGAACACTGAAGCTTTCTTT.

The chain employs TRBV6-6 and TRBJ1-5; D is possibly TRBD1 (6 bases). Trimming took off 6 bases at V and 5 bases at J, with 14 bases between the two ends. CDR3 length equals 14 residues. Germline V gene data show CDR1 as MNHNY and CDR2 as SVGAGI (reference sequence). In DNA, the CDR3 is TGTGCCAGCAGGATACAGGGCGGTGATCAGCCCCAGCATTTT. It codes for CASRIQGGDQPQHF.

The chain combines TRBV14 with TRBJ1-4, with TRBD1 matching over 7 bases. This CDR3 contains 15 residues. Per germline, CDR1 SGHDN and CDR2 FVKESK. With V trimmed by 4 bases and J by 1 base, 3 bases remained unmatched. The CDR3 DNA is TGTGCCAGCAGCCCTCGACAGGGAACTAATGAAAAACTGTTTTTT. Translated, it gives CASSPRQGTNEKLFF.

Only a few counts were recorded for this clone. The CDR3 DNA is TGCGCCAGCAGCTTGGCTTTGAGCGGGAAGGAGACCCAGTACTTC. Translated: CASSLALSGKETQYF. The chain has TRBV5-1 and TRBJ2-5; the match to TRBD2 covers 7 bases. CDR1 is SGHRS, CDR2 YFSETQ, per germline. V trimming: 0 bases; J trimming: 5 bases; junction bases outside the gene matches: 7. The CDR3 is 15 residues long.

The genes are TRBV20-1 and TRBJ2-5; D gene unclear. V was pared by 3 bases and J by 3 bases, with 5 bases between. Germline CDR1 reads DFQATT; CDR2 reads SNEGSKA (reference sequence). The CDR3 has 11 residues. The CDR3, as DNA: TGCAGTGCTAGGGAGAAAGAGACCCAGTACTTC. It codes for CSAREKETQYF.

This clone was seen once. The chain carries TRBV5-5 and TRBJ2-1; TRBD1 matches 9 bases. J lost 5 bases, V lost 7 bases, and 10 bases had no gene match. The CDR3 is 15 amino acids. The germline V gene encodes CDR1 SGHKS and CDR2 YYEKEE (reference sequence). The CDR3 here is CASAPGTGKNNEQFF. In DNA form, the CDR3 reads TGTGCCAGCGCCCCCGGGACAGGGAAGAACAATGAGCAGTTCTTC.

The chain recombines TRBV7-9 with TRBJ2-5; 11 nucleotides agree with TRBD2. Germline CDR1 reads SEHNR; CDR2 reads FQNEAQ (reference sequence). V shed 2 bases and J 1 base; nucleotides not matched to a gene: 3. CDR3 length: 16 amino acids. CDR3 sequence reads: CASSLYLAGGQETQYF. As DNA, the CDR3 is TGTGCCAGCAGCTTATATCTAGCGGGGGGCCAAGAGACCCAGTACTTC. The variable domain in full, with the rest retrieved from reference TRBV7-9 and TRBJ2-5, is DTGVSQNPRHKITKRGQNVTFRCDPISEHNRLYWYRQTLGQGPEFLTYFQNEAQLEKSRLLSDRFSAERPKGSFSTLEIQRTEQGDSAMYLCASSLYLAGGQETQYFGPGTRLLVL.

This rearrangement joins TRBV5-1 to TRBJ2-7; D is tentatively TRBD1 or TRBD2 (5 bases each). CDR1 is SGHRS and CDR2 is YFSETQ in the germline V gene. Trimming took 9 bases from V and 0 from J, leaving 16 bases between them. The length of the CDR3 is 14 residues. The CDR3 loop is CATAGDPSSYEQYF. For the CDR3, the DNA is TGCGCCACGGCTGGGGACCCGAGCTCCTACGAGCAGTACTTC.

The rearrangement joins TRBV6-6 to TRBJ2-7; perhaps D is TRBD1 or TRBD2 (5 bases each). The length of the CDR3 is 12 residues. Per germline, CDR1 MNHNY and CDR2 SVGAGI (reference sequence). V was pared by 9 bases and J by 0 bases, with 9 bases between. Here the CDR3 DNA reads TGTGCCAGTGGGACGGGCTCCTACGAGCAGTACTTC. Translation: CASGTGSYEQYF.

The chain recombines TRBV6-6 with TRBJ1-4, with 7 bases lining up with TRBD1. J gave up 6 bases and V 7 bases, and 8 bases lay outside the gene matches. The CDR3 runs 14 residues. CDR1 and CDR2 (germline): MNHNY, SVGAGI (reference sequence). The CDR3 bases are TGTGCCAGCATCGCGGACAGGAGGGATGAAAAACTGTTTTTT. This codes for CASIADRRDEKLFF.

The CDR3 DNA reads as TGTGCCAGCAGTTACTCGGGGGGCTCTGAAGCTTTCTTT. This codes for CASSYSGGSEAFF. The chain has TRBV6-5 and TRBJ1-1, with D perhaps matching TRBD1 (6 bases). Germline V gene sequence: CDR1 MNHEY, CDR2 SVGAGI. V lost 0 bases and J lost 6, with 8 bases in between. This CDR3 contains 13 residues.

The CDR3: CASLFGGEETEAFF. The CDR3 DNA sequence: TGTGCCAGTTTATTCGGGGGAGAAGAGACTGAAGCTTTCTTT. V usage is TRBV19 and J usage is TRBJ1-1, with a possible D match to TRBD1 (5 bases). This CDR3 has 14 amino acids. CDR1 and CDR2 from the germline V gene are LNHDA and SQIVND (reference sequence). Trimming cost V 8 bases and J 5 bases, with 18 bases left between them.

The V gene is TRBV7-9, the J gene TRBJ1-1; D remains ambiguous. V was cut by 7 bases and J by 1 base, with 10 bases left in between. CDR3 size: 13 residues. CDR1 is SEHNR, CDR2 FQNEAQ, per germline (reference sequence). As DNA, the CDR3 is TGTGCCAGCACCGTTACACAGAACACTGAAGCTTTCTTT. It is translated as CASTVTQNTEAFF.

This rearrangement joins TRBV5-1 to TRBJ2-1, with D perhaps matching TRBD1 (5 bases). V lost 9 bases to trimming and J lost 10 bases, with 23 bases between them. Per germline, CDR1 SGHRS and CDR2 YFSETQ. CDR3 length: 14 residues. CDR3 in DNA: TGCGCCACCACCCTGGGGCTCTCTCACACGGAGCAGTTCTTC. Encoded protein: CATTLGLSHTEQFF.

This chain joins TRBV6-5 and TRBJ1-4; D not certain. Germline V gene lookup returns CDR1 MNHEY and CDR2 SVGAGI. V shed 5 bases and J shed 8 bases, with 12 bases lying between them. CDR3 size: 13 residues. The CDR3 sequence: CASSEMYREKLFF. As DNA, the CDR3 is TGTGCCAGCAGTGAAATGTATCGCGAAAAACTGTTTTTT.

The CDR3 here is CASSFLGRQGSATNEKLFF. The CDR3 nucleotides are TGCGCCAGCAGCTTTCTTGGTCGTCAGGGTTCGGCAACTAATGAAAAACTGTTTTTT. The V call is TRBV5-1, the J call TRBJ1-4, with D possibly being TRBD1 (5 bases). Germline assignment: CDR1 SGHRS and CDR2 YFSETQ. Between the trimmed V and J ends, which lost 2 bases and 0 bases, there was a span of 20 bases. This CDR3 spans 19 amino acids.

The CDR3 region has the DNA TGTGCCAGCAGTGAACAGGGGGCGGGTACTGAAGCTTTCTTT. Its translation: CASSEQGAGTEAFF. V gene TRBV6-1 combines with J gene TRBJ1-1; 8 bases agree with TRBD1. V lost 2 bases to trimming and J lost 5 bases; unmatched junction nucleotides: 4. The CDR3 totals 14 residues. The germline V gene encodes CDR1 MNHNS and CDR2 SASEGT.